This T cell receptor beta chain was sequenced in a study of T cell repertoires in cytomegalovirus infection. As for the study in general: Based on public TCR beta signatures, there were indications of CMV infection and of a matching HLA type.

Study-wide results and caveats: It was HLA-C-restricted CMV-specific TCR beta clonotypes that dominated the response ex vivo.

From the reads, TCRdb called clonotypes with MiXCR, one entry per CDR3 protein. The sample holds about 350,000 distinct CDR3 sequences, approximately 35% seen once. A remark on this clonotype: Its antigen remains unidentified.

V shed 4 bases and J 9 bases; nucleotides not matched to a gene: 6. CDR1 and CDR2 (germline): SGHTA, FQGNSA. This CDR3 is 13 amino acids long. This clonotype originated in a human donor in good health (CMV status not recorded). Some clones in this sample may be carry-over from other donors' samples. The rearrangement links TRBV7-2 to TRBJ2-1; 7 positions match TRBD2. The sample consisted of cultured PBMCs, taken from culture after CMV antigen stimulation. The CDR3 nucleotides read TGTGCCAGCAGCTCAGCAGCGGGGAGTGAGCAGTTCTTC. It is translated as CASSSAAGSEQFF.